These 3 T cell receptor beta chains originate from one sample sequenced in a study of blood T cell repertoires in COVID-19. Using immunoSEQ multiplex PCR, the repertoire was profiled, and TCRdb retains in-frame clones only, with some absent. The sample carries about 170,000 clones, more than 75% recorded once. The source material was peripheral blood. These receptor sequences come from a middle-aged man who had recovered from COVID-19.

CDR3 loop: CASSYLTGVNSPLHF. For the CDR3, the DNA is TGTGCCAGCAGTTACCTGACAGGGGTTAATTCACCCCTCCACTTT. V and J are TRBV6-5 and TRBJ1-6, with 8 bases identical to TRBD1. This CDR3 comprises 15 residues. Germline V gene lookup returns CDR1 MNHEY and CDR2 SVGAGI. Germline trimming cut 2 bases from V and 6 bases from J; bases unmatched to any gene: 3.

CDR3 sequence (DNA): TGTGCCAGCAGCTTAGCCCGGGTGGGTGAAGCTTTCTTT. As protein: CASSLARVGEAFF. V and J are TRBV7-2 and TRBJ1-1, with D unresolved. The germline CDR1 and CDR2 sequences are SGHTA and FQGNSA. The CDR3 totals 13 residues. V lost 0 bases and J 7 bases, leaving 9 bases between the germline ends.

The rearrangement links TRBV6-6 to TRBJ2-3, with a weak D call TRBD1 (6 bases). In germline, CDR1 is MNHNY, CDR2 SVGAGI (reference sequence). CDR3 length: 11 amino acids. The ends were cut back, 4 bases at V and 10 bases at J, with 9 bases in the middle. DNA of the CDR3: TGTGCCAGCAGTTCCCAGGGGTCGCAGTATTTT. Protein: CASSSQGSQYF.